One and the same sample provided the 12 T cell receptor beta chains below, sequenced in a study of CD8+ T cells in alopecia areata. Regarding treatment: oral pan-JAK inhibitor, 5-10 mg twice daily. Sequencing relied on a cDNA template that was reverse transcribed from extracted RNA. Assay used: immunoSEQ multiplex PCR; TCRdb lists only in-frame clones, some missing. The table lists more than 110,000 clones, 80% to 90% of them singletons. The sequenced sample was CD8+ T cells sorted from blood, obtained at week 4, from a patient treated with tofacitinib. All receptors derive from a human donor with alopecia areata.

This chain links TRBV29-1 with TRBJ1-1, with 7 bases lining up with TRBD1. The germline V gene encodes CDR1 SQVTM and CDR2 ANQGSEA. The CDR3 loop spans 13 amino acids. The trim removed 3 bases at V and 8 bases at J, leaving 9 bases unmatched. CDR3 nucleotide sequence: TGCAGCGTTGATCAGGGGGGGACAGCAGAAGCTTTCTTT. This codes for CSVDQGGTAEAFF.

The chain employs TRBV9 and TRBJ2-1, with 8 bases aligning to TRBD2. The CDR3 is 15 amino acids. The germline V gene encodes CDR1 SGDLS and CDR2 YYNGEE. Trimming at V came to 4 bases and at J to 9 bases, leaving 12 bases not matched to a gene. The CDR3 here is CASSPEGTSVVEQFF. The CDR3 region has the DNA TGTGCCAGCAGCCCAGAGGGGACTAGTGTGGTTGAGCAGTTCTTC.

The chain joins TRBV19 to TRBJ2-7; perhaps D is TRBD1 or TRBD2 (5 bases each). This CDR3 comprises 13 residues. Trimming left V 5 bases short and J 7 bases short, with 15 bases between. The V gene's germline CDR1 is LNHDA and CDR2 SQIVND (reference sequence). This chain's CDR3 is CASSPGPFGEQYF. CDR3 DNA: TGTGCCAGTAGTCCGGGACCCTTCGGAGAGCAGTACTTC.

The chain has TRBV7-9 and TRBJ1-2, with TRBD1 matching over 9 bases. CDR1 is SEHNR, CDR2 FQNEAQ, per germline (reference sequence). The CDR3 is made up of 16 amino acids. Trimming removed 4 bases from V and 2 bases from J; junction bases left unmatched: 8. CDR3 region: CASSSTGTGLNYGYTF. CDR3 bases: TGTGCCAGCAGCTCAACCGGGACAGGGCTCAACTATGGCTACACCTTC. The variable domain in full, completed from reference TRBV7-9 and TRBJ1-2, reads DTGVSQNPRHKITKRGQNVTFRCDPISEHNRLYWYRQTLGQGPEFLTYFQNEAQLEKSRLLSDRFSAERPKGSFSTLEIQRTEQGDSAMYLCASSSTGTGLNYGYTFGSGTRLTVV.

This clone was found once. The chain is built from TRBV6-5 and TRBJ1-1; D is uncertain. V was shortened by 8 bases and J by 10 bases, with 11 bases between the two germline ends. The CDR3 is 10 amino acids. Germline CDR1 MNHEY, CDR2 SVGAGI. The CDR3 loop reads CASPPAGAFF. The CDR3 DNA follows: TGTGCCAGCCCCCCGGCAGGAGCTTTCTTT.

The chain joins TRBV2 to TRBJ2-2; 11 nucleotides align to TRBD2. CDR3 length: 16 amino acids. Germline CDR1 is SNHLY and CDR2 is FYNNEI. V was clipped by 6 bases and J by 4 bases; unmatched bases: 7. As DNA, the CDR3 is TGTGCCAGCAGCGAGACTAGCGGGGCGATCACCGGGGAGCTGTTTTTT. This sequence encodes CASSETSGAITGELFF.

The chain combines TRBV7-9 with TRBJ1-1, with 7 bases lining up with TRBD1. CDR1 is SEHNR and CDR2 is FQNEAQ in the germline V gene (reference sequence). The CDR3 totals 13 residues. V lost 9 bases and J lost 1; bases outside the gene matches: 5. The CDR3 sequence is CASGGTENTEAFF. The CDR3 nucleotides are TGTGCCAGTGGGGGGACAGAGAACACTGAAGCTTTCTTT.

The V call is TRBV6-5, the J call TRBJ1-6; tentatively, D is TRBD1 (5 bases). From germline, CDR1 is MNHEY and CDR2 SVGAGI. This CDR3 is built from 15 residues. Trimming took off 5 bases at V and 14 bases at J, with 22 bases between the two ends. The CDR3 reads CASSTGYRYSVALHF. The CDR3 DNA sequence: TGTGCCAGCAGTACCGGGTACAGGTATTCGGTTGCCCTCCACTTT.

The count of this clone is one. The junction and the germline gene differ at one end; a read error may be behind it. CDR3 sequence: CASSPDRLEQFF. DNA for the CDR3: TGTGCTAGCAGCCCAGATCGTCTTGAGCAGTTCTTC. The chain joins TRBV7-7 to TRBJ2-1, with D uncertain. Germline V gives CDR1 SSHAT, CDR2 FNYEAQ (reference sequence). The CDR3 sequence is 12 residues long. The full variable domain, its missing parts supplied by reference TRBV7-7 and TRBJ2-1, is GAGVSQSPRYKVTKRGQDVTLRCDPISSHATLYWYQQALGQGPEFLTYFNYEAQPDKSGLPSDRFSAERPEGSISTLTIQRTEQRDSAMYRCASSPDRLEQFFGPGTRLTVL.

The CDR3 is CASSQEVGGRADTQYF. CDR3 DNA sequence: TGCGCCAGCAGCCAAGAAGTGGGGGGCCGCGCAGATACGCAGTATTTT. The chain combines TRBV4-3 with TRBJ2-3; D is possibly TRBD1 or TRBD2 (6 bases each). V lost 0 bases, J lost 4 bases, and 14 bases lay in between. This CDR3 is built from 16 residues. CDR1 LGHNA and CDR2 YSLEER come from the germline V gene.

Comment on this clone: No conserved phenylalanine or tryptophan is present at the end of the CDR3, so a read error is the likely explanation. It is unclear where the CDR3 begins or ends on the DNA, so no DNA is shown, and the CDR3 is as TCRdb lists it. The V call is TRBV7-2, the J call TRBJ2-7. The CDR3 sequence runs 8 residues, both termini included. Germline-derived CDR1 and CDR2 are SGHTA and FQGNSA. CDR3: CASSPRTA.

The chain is built from TRBV4-1 and TRBJ2-7; either TRBD1 or TRBD2 may fit D (5 bases each). This CDR3 region has 14 residues. The germline V and J ends were trimmed by 4 bases and 3 bases, with 13 bases remaining between them. The V gene's germline CDR1 is MGHRA and CDR2 YSYEKL. CDR3 protein: CASSPTGTHYEQYF. The CDR3 coding sequence is TGCGCCAGCAGCCCTACCGGGACGCACTACGAGCAGTACTTC.